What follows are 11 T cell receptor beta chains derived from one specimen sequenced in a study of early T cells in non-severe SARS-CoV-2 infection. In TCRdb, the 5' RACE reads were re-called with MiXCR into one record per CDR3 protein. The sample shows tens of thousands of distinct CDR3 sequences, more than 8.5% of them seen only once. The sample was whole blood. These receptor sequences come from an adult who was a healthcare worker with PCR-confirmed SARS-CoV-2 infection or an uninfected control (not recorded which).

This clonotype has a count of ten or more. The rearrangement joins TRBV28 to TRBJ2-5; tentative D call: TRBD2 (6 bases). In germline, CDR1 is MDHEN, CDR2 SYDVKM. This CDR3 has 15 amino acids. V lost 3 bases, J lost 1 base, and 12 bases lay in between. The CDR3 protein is CASSLGGHFQETQYF. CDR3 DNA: TGTGCCAGCAGTTTGGGAGGACACTTCCAAGAGACCCAGTACTTC.

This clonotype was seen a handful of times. The CDR3 loop is CASSLGVSTDTQYF. The DNA for the CDR3 is TGCGCCAGCAGCTTGGGGGTTAGCACAGATACGCAGTATTTT. The V call is TRBV5-1, the J call TRBJ2-3, with D unclear. Germline V gene lookup returns CDR1 SGHRS and CDR2 YFSETQ. The germline V and J ends were trimmed by 0 bases and 0 bases, with 5 bases remaining between them. The CDR3 length is 14 residues.

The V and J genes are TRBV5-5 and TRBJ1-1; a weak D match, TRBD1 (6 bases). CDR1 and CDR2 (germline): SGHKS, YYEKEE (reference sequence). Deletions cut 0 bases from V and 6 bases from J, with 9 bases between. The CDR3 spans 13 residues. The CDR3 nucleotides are TGTGCCAGCAGCTTGGTCGCAGGGGCTGAAGCTTTCTTT. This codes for CASSLVAGAEAFF.

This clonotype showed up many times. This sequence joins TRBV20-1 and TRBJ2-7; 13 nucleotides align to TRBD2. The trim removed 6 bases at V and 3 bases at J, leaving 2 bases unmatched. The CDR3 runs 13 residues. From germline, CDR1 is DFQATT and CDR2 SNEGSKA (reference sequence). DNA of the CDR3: TGCAGTGCCCGGACTAGCGGGAGCTACGAGCAGTACTTC. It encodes CSARTSGSYEQYF.

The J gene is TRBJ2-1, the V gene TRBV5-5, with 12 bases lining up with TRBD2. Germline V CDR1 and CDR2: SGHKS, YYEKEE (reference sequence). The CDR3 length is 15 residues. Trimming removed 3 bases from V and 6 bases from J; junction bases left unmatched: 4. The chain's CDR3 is CASSWLAGGVNEQFF. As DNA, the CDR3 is TGTGCCAGCAGCTGGCTAGCGGGAGGGGTCAATGAGCAGTTCTTC. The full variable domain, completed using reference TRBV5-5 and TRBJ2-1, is DAGVTQSPTHLIKTRGQQVTLRCSPISGHKSVSWYQQVLGQGPQFIFQYYEKEERGRGNFPDRFSARQFPNYSSELNVNALLLGDSALYLCASSWLAGGVNEQFFGPGTRLTVL.

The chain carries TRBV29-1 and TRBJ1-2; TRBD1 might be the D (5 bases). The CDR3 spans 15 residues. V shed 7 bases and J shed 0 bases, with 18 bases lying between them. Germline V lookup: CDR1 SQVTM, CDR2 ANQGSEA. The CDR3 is CSGSGTDYTNYGYTF. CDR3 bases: TGCAGCGGTTCCGGGACGGACTATACTAACTATGGCTACACCTTC.

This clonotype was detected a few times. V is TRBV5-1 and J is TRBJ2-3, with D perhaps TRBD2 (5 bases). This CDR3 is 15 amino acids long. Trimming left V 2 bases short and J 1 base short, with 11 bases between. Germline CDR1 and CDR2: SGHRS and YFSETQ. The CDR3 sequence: CASSFGADRTDTQYF. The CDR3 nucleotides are TGCGCCAGCAGCTTCGGAGCGGACCGCACAGATACGCAGTATTTT.

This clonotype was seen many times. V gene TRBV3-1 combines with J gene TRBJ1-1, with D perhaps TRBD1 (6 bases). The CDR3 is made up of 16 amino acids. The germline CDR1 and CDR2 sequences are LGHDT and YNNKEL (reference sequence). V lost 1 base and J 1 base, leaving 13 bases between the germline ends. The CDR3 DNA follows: TGTGCCAGCAGCCAAGGGGGGGGCGGTTCGAACACTGAAGCTTTCTTT. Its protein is CASSQGGGGSNTEAFF.

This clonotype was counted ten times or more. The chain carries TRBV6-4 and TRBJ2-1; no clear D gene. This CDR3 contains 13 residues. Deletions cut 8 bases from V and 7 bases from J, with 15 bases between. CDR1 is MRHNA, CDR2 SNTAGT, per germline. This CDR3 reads CASPEHDRNEQFF. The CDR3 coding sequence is TGTGCCAGCCCTGAGCATGACCGGAATGAGCAGTTCTTC.

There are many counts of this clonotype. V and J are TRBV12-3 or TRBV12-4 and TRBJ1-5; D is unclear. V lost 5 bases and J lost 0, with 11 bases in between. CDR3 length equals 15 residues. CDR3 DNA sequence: TGTGCCAGCAGTCCTCGTCAAGGTAGCAATCAGCCCCAGCATTTT. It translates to CASSPRQGSNQPQHF.

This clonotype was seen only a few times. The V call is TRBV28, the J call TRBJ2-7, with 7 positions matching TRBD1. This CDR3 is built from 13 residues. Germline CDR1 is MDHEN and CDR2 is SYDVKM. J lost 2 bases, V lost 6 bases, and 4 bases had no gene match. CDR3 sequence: CASREGGPYEQYF. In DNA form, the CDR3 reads TGTGCCAGCAGGGAAGGGGGCCCCTACGAGCAGTACTTC.